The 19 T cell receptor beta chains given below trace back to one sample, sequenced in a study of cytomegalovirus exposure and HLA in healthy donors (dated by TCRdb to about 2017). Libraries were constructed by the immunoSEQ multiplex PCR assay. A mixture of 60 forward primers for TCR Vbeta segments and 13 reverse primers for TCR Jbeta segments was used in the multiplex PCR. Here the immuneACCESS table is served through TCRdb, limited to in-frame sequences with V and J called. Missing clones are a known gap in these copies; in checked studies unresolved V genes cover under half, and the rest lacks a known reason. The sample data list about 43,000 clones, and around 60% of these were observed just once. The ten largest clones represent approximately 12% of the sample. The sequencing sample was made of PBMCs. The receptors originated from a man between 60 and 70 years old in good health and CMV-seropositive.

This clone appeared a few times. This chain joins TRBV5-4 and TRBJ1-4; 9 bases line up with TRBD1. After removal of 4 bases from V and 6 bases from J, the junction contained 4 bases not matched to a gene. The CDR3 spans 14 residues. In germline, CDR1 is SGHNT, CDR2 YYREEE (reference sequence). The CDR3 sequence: CASSNRGLDEKLFF. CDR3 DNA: TGTGCCAGCAGCAACAGGGGGCTGGATGAAAAACTGTTTTTT.

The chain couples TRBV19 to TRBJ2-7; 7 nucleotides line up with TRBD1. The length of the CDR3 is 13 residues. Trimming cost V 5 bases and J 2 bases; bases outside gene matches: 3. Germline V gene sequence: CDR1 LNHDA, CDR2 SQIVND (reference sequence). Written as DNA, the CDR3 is TGTGCCAGTAGTCCGACAGGGCCCTACGAGCAGTACTTC. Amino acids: CASSPTGPYEQYF.

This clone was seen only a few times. CDR3 sequence: CASSASAPGELFF. Here the CDR3 DNA reads TGCGCCAGCAGTGCTAGCGCCCCCGGGGAGCTGTTTTTT. This chain connects TRBV10-1 to TRBJ2-2; weak D call: TRBD2 (6 bases). V was trimmed by 4 bases and J by 6 bases, leaving 9 bases between them. Germline V gives CDR1 WNHNN, CDR2 SYGVQD (reference sequence). The CDR3 is 13 amino acids.

Here the CDR3 DNA reads TGTGCCAGCAGTCATTTTAGCGGGCACTCCTACGAGCAGTACTTC. This codes for CASSHFSGHSYEQYF. The chain combines TRBV28 with TRBJ2-7; 7 nucleotides align to TRBD2. The CDR3 contains 15 residues. J was trimmed by 0 bases and V by 5 bases; bases with no gene match: 7. Germline loops: CDR1 MDHEN, CDR2 SYDVKM.

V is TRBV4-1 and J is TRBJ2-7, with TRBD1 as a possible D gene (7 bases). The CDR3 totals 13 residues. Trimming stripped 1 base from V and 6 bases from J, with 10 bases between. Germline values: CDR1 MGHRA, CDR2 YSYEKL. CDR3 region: CASSQAEGAEQYF. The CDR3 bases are TGCGCCAGCAGCCAAGCGGAGGGGGCCGAGCAGTACTTC.

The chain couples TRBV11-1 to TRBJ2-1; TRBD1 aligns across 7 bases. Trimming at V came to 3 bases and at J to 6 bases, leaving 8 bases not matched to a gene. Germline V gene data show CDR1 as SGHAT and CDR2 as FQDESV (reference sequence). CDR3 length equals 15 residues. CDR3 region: CASSLNGQVPNEQFF. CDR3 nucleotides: TGTGCCAGCAGCTTGAACGGACAGGTCCCCAATGAGCAGTTCTTC.

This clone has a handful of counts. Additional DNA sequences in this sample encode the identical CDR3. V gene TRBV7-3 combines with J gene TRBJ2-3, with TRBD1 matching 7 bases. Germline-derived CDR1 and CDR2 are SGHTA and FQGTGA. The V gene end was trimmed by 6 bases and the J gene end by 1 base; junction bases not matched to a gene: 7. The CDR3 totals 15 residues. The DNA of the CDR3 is TGTGCCAGCAGTCTCACGGGACAGCGCACAGATACGCAGTATTTT. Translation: CASSLTGQRTDTQYF.

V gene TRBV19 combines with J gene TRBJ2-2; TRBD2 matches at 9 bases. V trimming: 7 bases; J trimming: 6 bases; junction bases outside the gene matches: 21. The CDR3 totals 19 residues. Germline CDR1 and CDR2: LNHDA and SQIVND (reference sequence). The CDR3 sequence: CASNNPPKVGGRAAGELFF. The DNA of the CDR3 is TGTGCCAGTAACAATCCGCCCAAGGTCGGCGGGAGGGCCGCCGGGGAGCTGTTTTTT.

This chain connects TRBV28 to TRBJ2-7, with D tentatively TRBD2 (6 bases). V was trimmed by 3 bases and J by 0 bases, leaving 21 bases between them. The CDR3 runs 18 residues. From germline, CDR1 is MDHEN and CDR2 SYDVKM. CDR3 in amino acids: CASSFRLPRDWSSYEQYF. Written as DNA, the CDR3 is TGTGCCAGCAGTTTCCGACTTCCCCGGGACTGGAGCTCCTACGAGCAGTACTTC.

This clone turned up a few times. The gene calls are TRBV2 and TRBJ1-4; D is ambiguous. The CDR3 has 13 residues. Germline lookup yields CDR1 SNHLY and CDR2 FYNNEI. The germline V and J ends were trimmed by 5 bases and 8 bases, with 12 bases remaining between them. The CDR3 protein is CASSSGRVEKLFF. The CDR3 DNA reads TGTGCCAGCAGTTCGGGGAGAGTCGAAAAACTGTTTTTT.

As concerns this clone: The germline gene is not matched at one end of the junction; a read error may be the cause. CDR3 amino acids: CASSYIGTDTHYF. The DNA of the CDR3 is TGTGCCAGCAGTTACATAGGCACAGATACGCATTATTTT. The chain links TRBV6-6 to TRBJ2-3; D ambiguous. The CDR3 is 13 amino acids. Germline loops: CDR1 MNHNY, CDR2 SVGAGI (reference sequence).

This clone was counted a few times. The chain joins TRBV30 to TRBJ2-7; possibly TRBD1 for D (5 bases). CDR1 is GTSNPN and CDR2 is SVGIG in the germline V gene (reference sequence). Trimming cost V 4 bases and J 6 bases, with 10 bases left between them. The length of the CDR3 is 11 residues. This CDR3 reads CAWTTGSEQYF. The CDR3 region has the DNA TGTGCCTGGACTACAGGCTCCGAGCAGTACTTC.

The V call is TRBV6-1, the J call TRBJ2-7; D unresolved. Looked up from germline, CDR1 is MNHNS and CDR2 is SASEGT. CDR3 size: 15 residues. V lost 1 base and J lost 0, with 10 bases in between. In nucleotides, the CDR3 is TGTGCCAGCAGTGAAGGACCCCGGAGCTCCTACGAGCAGTACTTC. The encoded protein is CASSEGPRSSYEQYF.

The CDR3 region is CASSLGVLRDEGDLVNTEAFF. In DNA, the CDR3 is TGCGCCAGCAGCTTGGGCGTTTTGAGGGATGAGGGAGATCTCGTGAACACTGAAGCTTTCTTT. This sequence joins TRBV5-1 and TRBJ1-1; unclear D gene. Per germline, CDR1 SGHRS and CDR2 YFSETQ. V lost 0 bases and J lost 0, with 27 bases in between. The CDR3 loop spans 21 amino acids.

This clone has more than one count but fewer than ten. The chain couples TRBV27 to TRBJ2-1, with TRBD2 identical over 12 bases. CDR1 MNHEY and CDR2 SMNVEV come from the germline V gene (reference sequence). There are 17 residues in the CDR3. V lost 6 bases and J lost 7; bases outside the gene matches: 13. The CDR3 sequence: CASSRRTSGNWGNEQFF. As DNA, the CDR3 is TGTGCCAGCAGCCGGAGGACTAGCGGGAATTGGGGTAATGAGCAGTTCTTC.

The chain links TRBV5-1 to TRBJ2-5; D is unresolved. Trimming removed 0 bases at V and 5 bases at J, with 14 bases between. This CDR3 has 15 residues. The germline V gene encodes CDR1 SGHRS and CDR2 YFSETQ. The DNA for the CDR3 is TGCGCCAGCAGCTTGGCCATCACGGCCGGGGAGACCCAGTACTTC. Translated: CASSLAITAGETQYF.

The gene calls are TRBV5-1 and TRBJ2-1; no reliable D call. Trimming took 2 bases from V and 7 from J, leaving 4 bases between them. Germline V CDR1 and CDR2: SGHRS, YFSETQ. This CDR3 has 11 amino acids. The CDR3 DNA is TGCGCCAGCAGCTTACTAAATGAGCAGTTCTTC. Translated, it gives CASSLLNEQFF.

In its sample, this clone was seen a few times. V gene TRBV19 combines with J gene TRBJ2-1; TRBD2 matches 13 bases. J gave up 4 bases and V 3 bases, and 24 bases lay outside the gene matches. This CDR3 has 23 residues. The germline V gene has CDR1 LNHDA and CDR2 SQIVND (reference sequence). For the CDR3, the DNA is TGTGCCAGTAGTATGTTCAGCCACCCCCAACTAGCGGGAGGGCCCGGTTCGTACAATGAGCAGTTCTTC. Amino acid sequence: CASSMFSHPQLAGGPGSYNEQFF. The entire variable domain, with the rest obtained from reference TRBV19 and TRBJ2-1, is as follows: DGGITQSPKYLFRKEGQNVTLSCEQNLNHDAMYWYRQDPGQGLRLIYYSQIVNDFQKGDIAEGYSVSREKKESFPLTVTSAQKNPTAFYLCASSMFSHPQLAGGPGSYNEQFFGPGTRLTVL.

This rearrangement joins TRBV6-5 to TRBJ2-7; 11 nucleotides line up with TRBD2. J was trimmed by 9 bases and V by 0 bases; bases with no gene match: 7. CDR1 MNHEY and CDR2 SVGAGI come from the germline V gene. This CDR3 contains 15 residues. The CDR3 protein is CASSYSTSGTLGQYF. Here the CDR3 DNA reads TGTGCCAGCAGTTACTCGACTAGCGGGACCCTCGGGCAGTACTTC.